This entry lists 23 T cell receptor beta chains sequenced from one sample in a study of cytomegalovirus exposure and HLA in healthy donors. The method was immunoSEQ multiplex PCR; TCRdb's version includes in-frame clones alone and lacks a portion of them. The data show about 56,000 clones, with 90% to 95% seen just once and under 2% held by the top ten. The sequenced material came from PBMCs. These receptor sequences come from a woman between 18 and 29 years old in good health and CMV-seropositive.

This rearrangement joins TRBV15 to TRBJ1-2; TRBD1 aligns across 7 bases. Trimming at V came to 5 bases and at J to 13 bases, leaving 13 bases not matched to a gene. Per germline, CDR1 LNHNV and CDR2 YYDKDF (reference sequence). This CDR3 is built from 13 residues. The chain's CDR3 is CATSSTGTAAGTF. The CDR3 bases are TGTGCCACCAGCTCCACCGGGACAGCGGCGGGCACCTTC.

As for this clone: Other DNA sequences in this specimen translate into the identical CDR3. V usage is TRBV27 and J usage is TRBJ2-5, with a weak D call TRBD1 (5 bases). CDR3 length equals 13 residues. Trimming stripped 4 bases from V and 1 base from J, with 7 bases between. The V gene's germline CDR1 is MNHEY and CDR2 SMNVEV (reference sequence). CDR3 sequence (DNA): TGTGCCAGCAGTTCTAGGGGCCAAGAGACCCAGTACTTC. Translation: CASSSRGQETQYF.

This sequence joins TRBV2 and TRBJ1-2; 7 nucleotides agree with TRBD1. The ends lost 6 bases at V and 3 bases at J; junction bases unmatched: 4. Germline values: CDR1 SNHLY, CDR2 FYNNEI. CDR3 length equals 13 residues. The CDR3 here is CASRPGTDYGYTF. The DNA for the CDR3 is TGTGCCAGCAGACCCGGGACAGACTATGGCTACACCTTC.

The V call is TRBV27, the J call TRBJ1-5; D gene unclear. The V and J ends lost 3 bases and 2 bases respectively, with 5 bases between them. The CDR3 contains 13 residues. CDR1 is MNHEY, CDR2 SMNVEV, per germline (reference sequence). The DNA for the CDR3 is TGTGCCAGCAGTTTTAGTGGCAATCAGCCCCAGCATTTT. It translates to CASSFSGNQPQHF.

CDR3 sequence: CASSQAVAGGQGHEQFF. The CDR3 nucleotides are TGCGCCAGCAGCCAGGCGGTCGCGGGGGGCCAGGGGCATGAGCAGTTCTTC. The rearrangement joins TRBV4-3 to TRBJ2-1; 8 bases are shared with TRBD2. The V segment lost 3 bases and the J segment 8 bases; nucleotides outside the gene matches: 15. Germline V gene data show CDR1 as LGHNA and CDR2 as YSLEER. This CDR3 spans 17 amino acids.

V usage is TRBV5-1 and J usage is TRBJ1-1; a possible D gene is TRBD1 (5 bases). The V end was cut by 2 bases, the J end by 0 bases, with 8 bases between. The CDR3 totals 14 residues. The germline CDR1 and CDR2 sequences are SGHRS and YFSETQ. The CDR3 coding sequence is TGCGCCAGCAGCTTTTACAGGATGAACACTGAAGCTTTCTTT. Its protein is CASSFYRMNTEAFF.

V usage is TRBV9 and J usage is TRBJ2-2; 7 bases are a match to TRBD2. Losses at the gene ends were 3 bases for V and 6 bases for J; bases not matched to a gene: 8. The CDR3 has 15 residues. In germline, CDR1 is SGDLS, CDR2 YYNGEE. CDR3 bases: TGTGCCAGCAGCGACGAGCGGGGCCGGGCCGGGGAGCTGTTTTTT. Its protein is CASSDERGRAGELFF.

The chain combines TRBV25-1 with TRBJ2-7, with 7 nucleotides matching TRBD2. From germline, CDR1 is MGHDK and CDR2 SYGVNS. The CDR3 is 11 residues long. Losses at the gene ends were 8 bases for V and 2 bases for J; bases not matched to a gene: 0. CDR3 sequence: CASGGAYEQYF. The CDR3 DNA reads as TGTGCCAGCGGGGGGGCCTACGAGCAGTACTTC.

This chain joins TRBV19 and TRBJ2-2, with 10 bases identical to TRBD1. The CDR3 consists of 18 residues. The V gene end was trimmed by 5 bases and the J gene end by 7 bases; junction bases not matched to a gene: 16. Germline CDR1 and CDR2: LNHDA and SQIVND (reference sequence). In nucleotides, the CDR3 is TGTGCCAGTAGTTCGGCCTCGAAGGGACAGGGGTTAGGCGGGGAGCTGTTTTTT. This encodes CASSSASKGQGLGGELFF.

The rearrangement uses TRBV18 and TRBJ2-1; 7 bases align to TRBD1. The germline gives CDR1 KGHSH, CDR2 LQKENI. The CDR3 is 16 residues long. V dropped 0 bases and J dropped 4; count of bases not matched to a gene: 6. This CDR3 is CASSPPMGQNYNEQFF. The CDR3, as DNA: TGTGCCAGCTCACCACCGATGGGACAGAATTACAATGAGCAGTTCTTC.

This chain uses TRBV29-1 with TRBJ2-7; weak D call: TRBD1 (6 bases). From germline, CDR1 is SQVTM and CDR2 ANQGSEA. Trimming removed 7 bases at V and 4 bases at J, with 11 bases between. The length of the CDR3 is 11 residues. This CDR3 reads CSARDTYEQYF. The CDR3 DNA reads as TGCAGCGCCCGGGACACTTACGAGCAGTACTTC.

CDR3 DNA sequence: TGTGCCAGCAGCCAGGGATTGACTTATGAAAAACTGTTTTTT. The encoded protein is CASSQGLTYEKLFF. This sequence joins TRBV7-9 and TRBJ1-4; D is possibly TRBD1 (5 bases). CDR3 length equals 14 residues. Trimming removed 5 bases at V and 6 bases at J, with 13 bases between. The germline gives CDR1 SEHNR, CDR2 FQNEAQ (reference sequence).

The chain couples TRBV6-6 to TRBJ1-5; D may be TRBD1 (6 bases). The CDR3 runs 14 residues. In germline, CDR1 is MNHNY, CDR2 SVGAGI (reference sequence). V was trimmed by 2 bases and J by 5 bases, leaving 10 bases between them. The CDR3: CASSYRTDHQPQHF. In DNA form, the CDR3 reads TGTGCCAGCAGTTACCGGACAGATCATCAGCCCCAGCATTTT.

The chain couples TRBV9 to TRBJ1-3, with a weak D call TRBD1 (6 bases). The CDR3 length is 15 residues. Germline loops: CDR1 SGDLS, CDR2 YYNGEE. V was trimmed by 4 bases and J by 4 bases, leaving 15 bases between them. The CDR3 DNA sequence: TGTGCCAGCAGCCCGCGACAGGTCTCCGGAAACACCATATATTTT. Its protein is CASSPRQVSGNTIYF. Combining the CDR3 with reference TRBV9 and TRBJ1-3 gives the whole variable domain DSGVTQTPKHLITATGQRVTLRCSPRSGDLSVYWYQQSLDQGLQFLIQYYNGEERAKGNILERFSAQQFPDLHSELNLSSLELGDSALYFCASSPRQVSGNTIYFGEGSWLTVV.

V and J are TRBV18 and TRBJ1-5; D possibly corresponds to TRBD1 (5 bases). The germline CDR1 and CDR2 sequences are KGHSH and LQKENI. V lost 2 bases and J 7 bases, leaving 9 bases between the germline ends. The CDR3 spans 13 residues. The CDR3 region has the DNA TGTGCCAGCTCACCAGGGGAGGGGCAGCCCCAGCATTTT. It specifies CASSPGEGQPQHF.

This clone has only one observation. The V call is TRBV6-5, the J call TRBJ2-1; TRBD1 aligns across 8 bases. The V gene's germline CDR1 is MNHEY and CDR2 SVGAGI. Losses at the gene ends were 2 bases for V and 9 bases for J; bases not matched to a gene: 6. The CDR3 length is 14 residues. This chain's CDR3 is CASSYTRQGSEQFF. The DNA for the CDR3 is TGTGCCAGCAGTTACACCAGACAGGGGAGTGAGCAGTTCTTC.

The CDR3 is CASSEVPSGGAGNEQFF. DNA for the CDR3: TGTGCCAGCAGTGAAGTCCCTAGCGGGGGGGCTGGCAATGAGCAGTTCTTC. The J gene is TRBJ2-1, the V gene TRBV6-1; 12 nucleotides align to TRBD2. The CDR3 extends over 17 amino acids. V gave up 1 base and J gave up 6 bases; unmatched junction bases: 7. Germline CDR1 MNHNS, CDR2 SASEGT.

V gene TRBV6-5 combines with J gene TRBJ2-7; a possible D gene is TRBD2 (7 bases). V was trimmed by 5 bases and J by 7 bases, leaving 18 bases between them. Germline-derived CDR1 and CDR2 are MNHEY and SVGAGI. The CDR3 spans 14 residues. CDR3 bases: TGTGCCAGCAGTGTGAGGGGGGGCCCCTCTGAGCAGTACTTC. Protein sequence: CASSVRGGPSEQYF.

The chain uses TRBV28 and TRBJ2-3; unclear D gene. The V end was cut by 7 bases, the J end by 0 bases, with 8 bases between. Germline V lookup: CDR1 MDHEN, CDR2 SYDVKM. The CDR3 sequence is 13 residues long. CDR3: CASTSVSTDTQYF. The CDR3 DNA reads TGTGCCAGCACCAGCGTGAGCACAGATACGCAGTATTTT.

V and J are TRBV7-8 and TRBJ2-1; 8 nucleotides agree with TRBD1. The CDR3 loop spans 16 amino acids. The V gene's germline CDR1 is SGHVS and CDR2 FQNEAQ. V lost 5 bases to trimming and J lost 3 bases; unmatched junction nucleotides: 9. CDR3 in DNA: TGTGCCAGCAGCCCACAGGGGGTAGTCGGCTACAATGAGCAGTTCTTC. It specifies CASSPQGVVGYNEQFF.

The chain carries TRBV7-2 and TRBJ1-6; D remains ambiguous. CDR1 and CDR2 from the germline V gene are SGHTA and FQGNSA. This CDR3 has 13 residues. Trimming cost V 2 bases and J 9 bases, with 8 bases left between them. Written as DNA, the CDR3 is TGTGCCAGCAGCTTACAAGGGAGTTCACCCCTCCACTTT. Translated: CASSLQGSSPLHF.

The rearrangement links TRBV6-1 to TRBJ2-7; a weak D match, TRBD2 (5 bases). Per germline, CDR1 MNHNS and CDR2 SASEGT. Trimming shortened V by 2 bases and J by 3 bases, and 11 bases separated the two germline ends. The CDR3 totals 14 residues. CDR3 nucleotide sequence: TGTGCCAGCAGTGAAATCCGGGGTAGCTACGAGCAGTACTTC. Residues: CASSEIRGSYEQYF.

CDR3 sequence reads: CASSLASGSYEQYF. The CDR3 DNA follows: TGTGCCAGTAGTTTGGCTAGCGGGTCCTACGAGCAGTACTTC. This sequence joins TRBV19 and TRBJ2-7, with 8 bases identical to TRBD2. The ends lost 5 bases at V and 1 base at J; junction bases unmatched: 4. This CDR3 is 14 amino acids long. From germline, CDR1 is LNHDA and CDR2 SQIVND (reference sequence). The full variable domain, completed using reference TRBV19 and TRBJ2-7, is DGGITQSPKYLFRKEGQNVTLSCEQNLNHDAMYWYRQDPGQGLRLIYYSQIVNDFQKGDIAEGYSVSREKKESFPLTVTSAQKNPTAFYLCASSLASGSYEQYFGPGTRLTVT.